This TCR beta chain was sequenced in a study of T cell responses to AZD1222 COVID-19 vaccine. Germline assignment: CDR1 MGHRA and CDR2 YSYEKL. V shed 0 bases and J shed 2 bases, with 11 bases lying between them. The CDR3 has 16 amino acids. With respect to this clone: Its specificity is not known.

Study-wide findings and caveats: The study reported that nearly half of spike-specific TCRs target unmutated variant regions. Just a handful of AZD1222 recipients were seropositive at baseline. There were vaccine-associated CD4 TCRs across spike, dominant at 160-218 and 743-854. Clonal diversity may have been underestimated in mostly white British donors.

Data came from immunoSEQ multiplex PCR; TCRdb stores just in-frame clones and leaves some out. This sample has some 110,000 clones, with roughly 87% found just once. Here the sequenced sample was peripheral blood, taken on day 0 of AZD1222 vaccination. The TCR originated in an adult in good health. V is TRBV4-1 and J is TRBJ2-1, with D perhaps TRBD2 (6 bases). This CDR3 reads CASSQELADAYNEQFF. The CDR3, as DNA: TGCGCCAGCAGCCAAGAACTAGCAGACGCCTACAATGAGCAGTTCTTC.